The clone carrying this TCR beta chain was observed once. Antigen specificity is unknown. This sample is part of a study of shared clonotypes between healthy human individuals. CDR3 length: 17 residues. V lost 4 bases, J lost 0 bases, and 9 bases stayed unmatched. In germline, CDR1 is SNHLY, CDR2 FYNNEI. Free of recent acute infections or vaccinations, the donors were healthy HIV-negative adults. Some clones are missing from TCRdb's copy, which holds only in-frame ones; the method was immunoSEQ multiplex PCR. The sample lists about 1.5 million clones; 95% to 99% were seen once. Study-wide results and caveats: Relative to their counterparts shared across all four donors, non-shared clonotypes exhibited diminished generation probabilities.

The specimen sequenced was naive CD4+ T cells sorted from blood. Subset indicated: CD45RA+ positively selected. This chain joins TRBV2 and TRBJ2-1; 7 bases are shared with TRBD1. The TCR sequence derives from a man younger than 40 in good health. The CDR3, as DNA: TGTGCCAGCAGTGCCACGGGACAGACAACCTCCTACAATGAGCAGTTCTTC. Translating it yields CASSATGQTTSYNEQFF.